Sequencing of this T cell receptor beta chain was carried out in a study of T cell changes during pregnancy in multiple sclerosis. This CDR3 is 15 amino acids long. V dropped 4 bases and J dropped 3 bases, with 15 bases sitting between them. The germline V gene has CDR1 SEHNR and CDR2 FQNEAQ (reference sequence). Data came from immunoSEQ multiplex PCR; TCRdb stores just in-frame clones and leaves some out. The sample yields about 24,000 clones, more than 80% seen once. The receptor's source is a female donor in good health, enrolled as a control in a pregnancy study. The starting material was CD8+ T cells from peripheral blood mononuclear cells, obtained in the first trimester of pregnancy. V gene TRBV7-9 combines with J gene TRBJ2-5, with D perhaps TRBD1 (6 bases). CDR3 sequence reads: CASSSDTKGEETQYF. CDR3 nucleotides: TGTGCCAGCAGCTCGGACACCAAGGGGGAAGAGACCCAGTACTTC.